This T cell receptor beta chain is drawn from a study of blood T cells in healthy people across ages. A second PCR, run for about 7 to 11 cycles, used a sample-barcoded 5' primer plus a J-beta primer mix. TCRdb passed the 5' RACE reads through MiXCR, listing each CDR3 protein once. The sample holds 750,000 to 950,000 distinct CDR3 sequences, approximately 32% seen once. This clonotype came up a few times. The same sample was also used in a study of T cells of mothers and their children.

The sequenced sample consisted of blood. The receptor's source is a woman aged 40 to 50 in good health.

For the CDR3, the DNA is TGTGCCAGCAGCTCTCGCGGGGGGGCCTACGAGCAGTACTTC. Translating gives CASSSRGGAYEQYF. V gene TRBV7-2 combines with J gene TRBJ2-7, with 9 bases identical to TRBD2. CDR1 SGHTA and CDR2 FQGNSA come from the germline V gene. This CDR3 has 14 amino acids. The V gene end was trimmed by 4 bases and the J gene end by 2 bases; junction bases not matched to a gene: 3.